This TCR beta chain was identified in a study of cytomegalovirus exposure and HLA in healthy donors listed by TCRdb under 2017. With regard to the full study: In an earlier analysis of some 610 of the donors, roughly 300 Gb of sequence data and 100 million or so unique TCR beta sequences from about 190 million T cells were reported. A later analysis re-analyzed previously published TCR beta repertoires from approximately 700 donors and added high-resolution HLA genotyping to study TCR occurrence patterns. Donor age, sex, ethnicity and CMV serostatus were compiled together with the repertoire data. HLA typing covered class I and class II loci at four-digit resolution. Every discovery cohort repertoire had been produced on one sequencing platform. Of the 350 to 450 genotyped donors, approximately 83% fell in the genetic ancestry cluster associated with self-reported Caucasian donors. The study combined high-throughput TCR immunosequencing, statistical association of individual TCRs with disease status, and machine learning to predict cytomegalovirus infection status. On average, roughly 240,000 unique TCR beta nucleotide sequences were sequenced per donor among roughly 430 genotyped donors of the cohort, with 15% to 20% of those sequences being non-productive. Roughly 300 gigabases of sequencing data and 70 million to 100 million unique TCR sequences made up an early release that covered under 750 HLA-typed donors. Rather than using new phenotypic data, the later analysis identified candidate immune exposures from TCR beta sequences and from how often those sequences occurred across donors. In an earlier analysis of 500 to 650 of the donors, high-throughput TCR beta sequencing was used to judge whether each TCR beta V gene segment behaved as functional or pseudogenic. Typing coverage varied by locus: about 620-630 donors for A, B, C, DRB1 and DQB1; approximately 500 for DQA1; over 600 for DPA1; 400 to 480 for DPB1. The aim of the study was to test whether cataloging public T cell receptors could identify signatures of past pathogen exposure. Several DR-DQ haplotypes were treated as single units for association and clustering because of strong linkage in the cohort. Along with the approximately 650-subject first cohort, a separate validation cohort of over a hundred different subjects was used. The T cell repertoires of several hundred subjects were profiled by immunosequencing and related to cytomegalovirus serostatus. A later genetic analysis used genome-wide SNP genotypes for about three fifths of the 666 donors, treating that subset as a discovery cohort. Broader findings and caveats from the paper: In vitro tests confirmed that a few of the cytomegalovirus-associated TCR beta chains recognize cytomegalovirus antigens. In a later analysis, about 17,000 TCR beta sequences were associated with specific HLA alleles at a false discovery rate of 0.05. A further reported finding was that TCR beta sequences accurately predicted the HLA-A and HLA-B alleles for most subjects in the first cohort. It was suggested by the authors that the approach could potentially be generalized to other disease states and immunological phenotypes. A later analysis found that most CMV-associated TCR beta chains appeared HLA-restricted, with HLA associations seemingly driven largely by CMV exposure. Some IMGT-functional V segments, including TRBV6-2 and TRBV6-3, could not be told apart with the 87-base-pair reads, so those segments were excluded. CMV serostatus was the only immune exposure information available for the cohort. An association between a missense DCLRE1C variant and V-gene and J-gene trimming of TCR beta chains was found in a later genetic analysis and replicated in an independent cohort. In a later analysis, HLA-associated TCR beta chains were found to be more clonally expanded and to have lower generation probabilities than equally common non-associated chains. Sequencing depth was assumed to be roughly uniform across donors in the presence/absence analyses, though that assumption may not hold. This cohort had only TCR beta chains sequenced, and the lack of alpha or paired-chain data limited which features could be detected. Linkage disequilibrium might explain the correlated functional status among segregating V segments, but an unknown experimental factor could not be excluded. Because HLA typing was missing for some donors at each locus, association tests included only the typed subset. While some public TCRs were present in many individuals, most TCR sequences turned up only very rarely across donors. Broadly in line with IMGT annotations, most TCR beta V segments showed up in productive rearrangements about 87% or about 30% of the time in an earlier analysis of several hundred of the donors. A cluster of highly shared sequence variants was judged likely to be a technical artifact of the sequencing pipeline. In the study, some 180 TCR beta chains were listed as associated with cytomegalovirus. When HLA alleles, especially DR and DQ, strongly co-occurred, attributing TCR associations to individual alleles was difficult. According to a later genetic analysis, donors in an Asian-associated ancestry cluster had fewer N-insertions in productive TCRs than the roughly 670-donor mean. A later analysis found that TCR association rates varied across HLA loci, with DRB1 alleles showing the most associated TCRs and HLA-C alleles the fewest. According to a later analysis, parvovirus B19, influenza, CMV and Epstein-Barr virus appeared linked to several top co-occurrence clusters. Because counts were too low, some 17 rarely observed V segments, including chromosome 9 orphons, were excluded from the earlier analysis of 500 to 700 of the donors. The classifier was reported to diagnose cytomegalovirus status with high specificity and sensitivity in both the original and validation cohorts.

The cohort consisted of some 730 healthy bone marrow donors. At the time of sampling, every cohort member was nominally healthy, though immune exposures that went unrecorded were likely present. The donor was CMV seropositive and belonged to the group of 250 to 300 seropositive cohort members. A peripheral blood sample was collected from each donor, and TCR beta sequencing was performed on peripheral blood mononuclear cells. The Qiagen DNeasy Blood Extraction Kit was used to extract genomic DNA from the blood cell samples. V is pruned by 1 base and J by 8 bases, leaving 3 bases of the junction without a gene match. The germline V gene (reference sequence) supplies CDR1 LNHDA and CDR2 SQIVND. From the cysteine through the phenylalanine, the CDR3 covers 14 amino acids. The DNA shown is the 42-base CDR3, in frame from base 1. The receptor library was made with the immunoSEQ multiplex PCR assay. A mixture of 60 forward primers for TCR Vbeta segments and 13 reverse primers for TCR Jbeta segments was used in the multiplex PCR. A multiplex PCR assay on genomic DNA amplified the CDR3 region of rearranged TCR beta genes. On the Illumina HiSeq System, the amplified TCR beta libraries were sequenced as 87-base-pair reads. The authors' pipeline ran thus. A later analysis tallied 75 million to 85 million unique TCR beta chains across the 666 repertoires, and approximately 12 million of those chains were shared by two or more donors. A nearest-neighbor algorithm error-corrected the raw reads and collapsed the reads into unique sequences, merging closely related sequences to remove PCR and sequencing errors. Alignment of CDR3 sequences to IMGT reference sequences was used to assign V, D and J gene segments. For a sequence to be retained, a match of at least six nucleotides to both a V gene segment and a J gene segment was required. Rearrangements were classified as productive when the CDR3 lacked stop codons and remained in frame with V and J, and all other rearrangements were classified as non-productive. Following IMGT convention, CDR3 was defined as the stretch from the second conserved V-encoded cysteine up to the conserved J-encoded phenylalanine. The earlier analysis of fewer than 750 of the donors excluded sequences that lacked an unambiguous match to a single V gene segment. An earlier analysis of several hundred of the donors called V segments functional above 56.7% productive rearrangements and segregating when the between-donor standard deviation exceeded 5%. A statistical classification framework was built for diagnosing cytomegalovirus status from the catalog of TCR beta chain sequences. A later analysis assigned V and J genes by comparing TCR nucleotide sequences with IMGT/GENE-DB human TR gene sequences. Using the TCRdist pipeline, a later analysis assigned CDR3 sequences along with most-parsimonious VDJ recombination scenarios. In a later analysis, each TCR beta chain was defined by its CDR3 amino acid sequence together with its V-gene family, and reads lacking a unique V-gene family were excluded. As a way to deal with suspected cross-contamination and a sequencing artifact, a later analysis dropped roughly 600 nucleotide sequences that were highly shared and had low generation probability. For each public chain, a later analysis derived a clonal expansion index from normalized ranks of inferred template counts within each repertoire. In a later analysis, generation probabilities were computed using a VDJ recombination model fitted to out-of-frame rearrangements, and the results were checked against IGoR. In a later analysis, hypergeometric tests were used to score TCR-TCR, TCR-HLA and TCR-CMV co-occurrence, with a repertoire-size bias correction applied to TCR pairs. A later analysis estimated false discovery rates by permuting HLA or CMV assignments 20 times. In a later analysis, co-occurring TCRs were grouped using DBSCAN, and TCRdist sequence similarity was added for clustering within HLA-allele-positive subsets. For co-occurrence clustering, repertoires with fewer than 30,000 or more than 120,000 public chains were excluded, along with 5 or 6 repertoires with anomalous nucleotide sharing. TCRdb provides this immuneACCESS table in a form limited to in-frame rearrangements. Some clones are lacking; in checked studies, under half of them reflect an unresolved V gene, and why the rest are absent is not known. The V and J calls and clone size were taken over from that table, and D and trimming were inferred from the DNA. Across this sample there are 50,000 to 65,000 clones, with 70% to 85% seen only once. Around a fifth of the sample is held by the ten biggest clonotypes.

This clone was seen a handful of times. Its antigen remains undetermined. The record has no base qualities; no much larger clone is one base away. Input material: PBMCs. The TCR sequence derives from a woman in her 50s in good health and CMV-seropositive. This receptor chain uses TRBV19 and TRBJ2-1; 9 nucleotides in the junction match TRBD2. The DNA is TGTGCCAGTAGTATAGGTCGGACTAGCGATGAGCAGTTCTTC. Its product reads: CASSIGRTSDEQFF.